These 15 T cell receptor beta chains were all obtained from the same sample, sequenced in a study of T cell responses to AZD1222 COVID-19 vaccine. TCRdb's table, derived via immunoSEQ multiplex PCR, lists solely in-frame clones and lacks some. This table has 150,000 to 200,000 clones, just under 95% appearing once. Sequences were derived from peripheral blood, sampled on day 0 of AZD1222 vaccination. Receptors were obtained from an adult in good health.

Many counts were recorded for this clone. This chain uses TRBV5-8 with TRBJ2-2; tentative D call: TRBD2 (7 bases). Germline V CDR1 and CDR2: SGHTS, YDEGEE. Trimming took 4 bases from V and 3 from J, leaving 16 bases between them. CDR3 length: 16 amino acids. CDR3 DNA: TGTGCCAGCAGCCCCCTGGGGGGGCGAGACACCGGGGAGCTGTTTTTT. Translation gives CASSPLGGRDTGELFF.

The chain joins TRBV19 to TRBJ1-4; possibly TRBD1 for D (5 bases). Germline V lookup: CDR1 LNHDA, CDR2 SQIVND (reference sequence). The length of the CDR3 is 15 residues. Trimming pared 10 bases from V and 5 bases from J, leaving 20 bases between. DNA of the CDR3: TGTGCCACTCAAGGCCCCCAGGGTTTCAATGAAAAACTGTTTTTT. This codes for CATQGPQGFNEKLFF.

This chain connects TRBV11-3 to TRBJ1-2, with 10 bases identical to TRBD1. Germline CDR1 SGHNT, CDR2 YENEEA. Trimming took 1 base from V and 2 from J; bases not matched to a gene: 7. This CDR3 region has 17 residues. As DNA, the CDR3 is TGTGCCAGCAGCTTAGTTGCGGGACAGGGGTTGAACTATGGCTACACCTTC. It encodes CASSLVAGQGLNYGYTF.

This sequence joins TRBV9 and TRBJ2-1, with unresolved D. The V and J ends lost 3 bases and 0 bases respectively, with 10 bases between them. This CDR3 contains 15 residues. Germline CDR1 is SGDLS and CDR2 is YYNGEE. This chain's CDR3 is CASSARRSSYNEQFF. In DNA form, the CDR3 reads TGTGCCAGCAGCGCCCGGAGATCCTCCTACAATGAGCAGTTCTTC.

This rearrangement joins TRBV5-1 to TRBJ2-7; tentatively, D is TRBD1 or TRBD2 (6 bases each). This CDR3 is 12 amino acids long. Trimming left V 0 bases short and J 9 bases short, with 10 bases between. Germline CDR1 is SGHRS and CDR2 is YFSETQ. Here the CDR3 reads CASSLAGGRQYF. The CDR3 nucleotides read TGCGCCAGCAGCTTGGCCGGGGGCAGGCAGTACTTC.

The chain joins TRBV7-8 to TRBJ1-1; no clear D gene. V was shortened by 5 bases and J by 1 base, with 11 bases between the two germline ends. The germline gives CDR1 SGHVS, CDR2 FQNEAQ. The CDR3 covers 14 residues. CDR3 nucleotide sequence: TGTGCCAGCAGCCCCGGACTGACGAACACTGAAGCTTTCTTT. Its translation: CASSPGLTNTEAFF.

The rearrangement links TRBV6-5 to TRBJ1-4; the D is unclear. The CDR3 spans 14 residues. V was trimmed by 0 bases and J by 2 bases, leaving 4 bases between them. CDR1 is MNHEY, CDR2 SVGAGI, per germline. CDR3 protein: CASSYSLTNEKLFF. CDR3 in DNA: TGTGCCAGCAGTTACTCTCTTACTAATGAAAAACTGTTTTTT.

V is TRBV9 and J is TRBJ2-1; 9 bases agree with TRBD2. CDR3 length: 16 amino acids. The junction had 12 bases not matched to a gene; V was cut back by 4 bases and J by 7 bases. CDR1 SGDLS and CDR2 YYNGEE come from the germline V gene. CDR3 DNA: TGTGCCAGCAGCCTTTTTTTGGCGGGGGGGCAGAATGAGCAGTTCTTC. Translation: CASSLFLAGGQNEQFF.

The chain joins TRBV18 to TRBJ1-2, with TRBD1 matching 7 bases. This CDR3 has 13 amino acids. The V gene's germline CDR1 is KGHSH and CDR2 LQKENI. V lost 3 bases, J lost 4 bases, and 2 bases stayed unmatched. CDR3 sequence: CASSPRDSYGYTF. The CDR3 bases are TGTGCCAGCTCACCCCGGGACAGCTATGGCTACACCTTC. Full variable domain (missing parts from reference TRBV18 and TRBJ1-2): NAGVMQNPRHLVRRRGQEARLRCSPMKGHSHVYWYRQLPEEGLKFMVYLQKENIIDESGMPKERFSAEFPKEGPSILRIQQVVRGDSAAYFCASSPRDSYGYTFGSGTRLTVV.

The rearrangement uses TRBV3-1 (or the pseudogene TRBV3-2) and TRBJ1-2, with a possible D match to TRBD1 (5 bases). Germline V gene lookup returns CDR1 LGHDT and CDR2 YNNKEL (reference sequence). This CDR3 is 15 amino acids long. V shed 4 bases and J shed 4 bases, with 16 bases lying between them. CDR3 sequence (DNA): TGTGCCAGCAGCCCGGTGGGGACTCGGGGCTATGGCTACACCTTC. This encodes CASSPVGTRGYGYTF.

The chain employs TRBV14 and TRBJ2-7; 9 bases align to TRBD2. The germline V gene has CDR1 SGHDN and CDR2 FVKESK. The CDR3 spans 15 residues. Trimming removed 1 base from V and 1 base from J; junction bases left unmatched: 2. The CDR3 here is CASSQVAGGSYEQYF. CDR3 sequence (DNA): TGTGCCAGCAGCCAAGTGGCGGGGGGGTCCTACGAGCAGTACTTC. The complete variable domain, with remaining parts taken from reference TRBV14 and TRBJ2-7, reads EAGVTQFPSHSVIEKGQTVTLRCDPISGHDNLYWYRRVMGKEIKFLLHFVKESKQDESGMPNNRFLAERTGGTYSTLKVQPAELEDSGVYFCASSQVAGGSYEQYFGPGTRLTVT.

The chain joins TRBV11-3 to TRBJ1-1; a weak D match, TRBD1 (6 bases). The V gene's germline CDR1 is SGHNT and CDR2 YENEEA. V was pared by 0 bases and J by 5 bases, with 13 bases between. This CDR3 has 15 amino acids. CDR3 region: CASSLEGNRETEAFF. Written as DNA, the CDR3 is TGTGCCAGCAGCTTAGAGGGGAACAGGGAAACTGAAGCTTTCTTT.

This sequence joins TRBV11-3 and TRBJ1-2; no reliable D call. Germline V gene data show CDR1 as SGHNT and CDR2 as YENEEA. CDR3 size: 19 residues. The V gene lost 7 bases and the J gene lost 3 bases, with 30 bases spanning the gap. The CDR3 region is CASILTPGTRPVTHYGYTF. The CDR3 coding sequence is TGTGCCAGCATCCTAACCCCGGGCACCCGCCCCGTTACCCACTATGGCTACACCTTC.

The chain has TRBV9 and TRBJ1-5; D remains ambiguous. Per the germline V gene, CDR1 is SGDLS and CDR2 is YYNGEE. V dropped 7 bases and J dropped 3 bases, with 8 bases sitting between them. The CDR3 length is 12 residues. The CDR3 spells CASGQNNQPQHF. The CDR3 nucleotides read TGTGCCAGCGGGCAGAACAATCAGCCCCAGCATTTT.

The chain carries TRBV4-2 and TRBJ1-2; D gene uncertain. The CDR3 consists of 13 residues. V was trimmed by 7 bases and J by 3 bases, leaving 12 bases between them. The germline V gene has CDR1 LGHNA and CDR2 YNFKEQ. As DNA, the CDR3 is TGTGCCAGCACCTCTCTTCCGGACTATGGCTACACCTTC. Translated: CASTSLPDYGYTF.